The entry that follows covers one TCR beta chain sequence. V lost 3 bases and J 8 bases, leaving 16 bases between the germline ends. CDR1 is MDHEN, CDR2 SYDVKM, per germline. The CDR3 loop spans 14 amino acids. Some clones are missing from TCRdb's copy, which holds only in-frame ones; the method was immunoSEQ multiplex PCR. This table has 350,000 to 600,000 clones, nearly 90% appearing once. Treatment specified: about 20 received Ad26.COV2.S at low or high dose, single or two shots; several received placebo; per-sample allocation not given. Specimens were obtained on day 63 following the first vaccine or placebo injection. This sample is drawn from a study of Ad26.COV2.S vaccination and SARS-CoV-2 variants. The overall study: Once, or twice with 56 days between doses, Ad26.COV2.S was given intramuscularly.

The gene calls are TRBV28 and TRBJ1-1; the D gene is possibly TRBD1 (6 bases). This sequence was found in a person aged 18-60 years who received the Ad26.COV2.S COVID-19 vaccine or a placebo. The starting material was peripheral blood, obtained in a trial of Ad26.COV2.S vaccine versus placebo. The CDR3 here is CASSFFRGAPEAFF. CDR3 sequence (DNA): TGTGCCAGCAGTTTTTTCAGGGGAGCGCCCGAAGCTTTCTTT.